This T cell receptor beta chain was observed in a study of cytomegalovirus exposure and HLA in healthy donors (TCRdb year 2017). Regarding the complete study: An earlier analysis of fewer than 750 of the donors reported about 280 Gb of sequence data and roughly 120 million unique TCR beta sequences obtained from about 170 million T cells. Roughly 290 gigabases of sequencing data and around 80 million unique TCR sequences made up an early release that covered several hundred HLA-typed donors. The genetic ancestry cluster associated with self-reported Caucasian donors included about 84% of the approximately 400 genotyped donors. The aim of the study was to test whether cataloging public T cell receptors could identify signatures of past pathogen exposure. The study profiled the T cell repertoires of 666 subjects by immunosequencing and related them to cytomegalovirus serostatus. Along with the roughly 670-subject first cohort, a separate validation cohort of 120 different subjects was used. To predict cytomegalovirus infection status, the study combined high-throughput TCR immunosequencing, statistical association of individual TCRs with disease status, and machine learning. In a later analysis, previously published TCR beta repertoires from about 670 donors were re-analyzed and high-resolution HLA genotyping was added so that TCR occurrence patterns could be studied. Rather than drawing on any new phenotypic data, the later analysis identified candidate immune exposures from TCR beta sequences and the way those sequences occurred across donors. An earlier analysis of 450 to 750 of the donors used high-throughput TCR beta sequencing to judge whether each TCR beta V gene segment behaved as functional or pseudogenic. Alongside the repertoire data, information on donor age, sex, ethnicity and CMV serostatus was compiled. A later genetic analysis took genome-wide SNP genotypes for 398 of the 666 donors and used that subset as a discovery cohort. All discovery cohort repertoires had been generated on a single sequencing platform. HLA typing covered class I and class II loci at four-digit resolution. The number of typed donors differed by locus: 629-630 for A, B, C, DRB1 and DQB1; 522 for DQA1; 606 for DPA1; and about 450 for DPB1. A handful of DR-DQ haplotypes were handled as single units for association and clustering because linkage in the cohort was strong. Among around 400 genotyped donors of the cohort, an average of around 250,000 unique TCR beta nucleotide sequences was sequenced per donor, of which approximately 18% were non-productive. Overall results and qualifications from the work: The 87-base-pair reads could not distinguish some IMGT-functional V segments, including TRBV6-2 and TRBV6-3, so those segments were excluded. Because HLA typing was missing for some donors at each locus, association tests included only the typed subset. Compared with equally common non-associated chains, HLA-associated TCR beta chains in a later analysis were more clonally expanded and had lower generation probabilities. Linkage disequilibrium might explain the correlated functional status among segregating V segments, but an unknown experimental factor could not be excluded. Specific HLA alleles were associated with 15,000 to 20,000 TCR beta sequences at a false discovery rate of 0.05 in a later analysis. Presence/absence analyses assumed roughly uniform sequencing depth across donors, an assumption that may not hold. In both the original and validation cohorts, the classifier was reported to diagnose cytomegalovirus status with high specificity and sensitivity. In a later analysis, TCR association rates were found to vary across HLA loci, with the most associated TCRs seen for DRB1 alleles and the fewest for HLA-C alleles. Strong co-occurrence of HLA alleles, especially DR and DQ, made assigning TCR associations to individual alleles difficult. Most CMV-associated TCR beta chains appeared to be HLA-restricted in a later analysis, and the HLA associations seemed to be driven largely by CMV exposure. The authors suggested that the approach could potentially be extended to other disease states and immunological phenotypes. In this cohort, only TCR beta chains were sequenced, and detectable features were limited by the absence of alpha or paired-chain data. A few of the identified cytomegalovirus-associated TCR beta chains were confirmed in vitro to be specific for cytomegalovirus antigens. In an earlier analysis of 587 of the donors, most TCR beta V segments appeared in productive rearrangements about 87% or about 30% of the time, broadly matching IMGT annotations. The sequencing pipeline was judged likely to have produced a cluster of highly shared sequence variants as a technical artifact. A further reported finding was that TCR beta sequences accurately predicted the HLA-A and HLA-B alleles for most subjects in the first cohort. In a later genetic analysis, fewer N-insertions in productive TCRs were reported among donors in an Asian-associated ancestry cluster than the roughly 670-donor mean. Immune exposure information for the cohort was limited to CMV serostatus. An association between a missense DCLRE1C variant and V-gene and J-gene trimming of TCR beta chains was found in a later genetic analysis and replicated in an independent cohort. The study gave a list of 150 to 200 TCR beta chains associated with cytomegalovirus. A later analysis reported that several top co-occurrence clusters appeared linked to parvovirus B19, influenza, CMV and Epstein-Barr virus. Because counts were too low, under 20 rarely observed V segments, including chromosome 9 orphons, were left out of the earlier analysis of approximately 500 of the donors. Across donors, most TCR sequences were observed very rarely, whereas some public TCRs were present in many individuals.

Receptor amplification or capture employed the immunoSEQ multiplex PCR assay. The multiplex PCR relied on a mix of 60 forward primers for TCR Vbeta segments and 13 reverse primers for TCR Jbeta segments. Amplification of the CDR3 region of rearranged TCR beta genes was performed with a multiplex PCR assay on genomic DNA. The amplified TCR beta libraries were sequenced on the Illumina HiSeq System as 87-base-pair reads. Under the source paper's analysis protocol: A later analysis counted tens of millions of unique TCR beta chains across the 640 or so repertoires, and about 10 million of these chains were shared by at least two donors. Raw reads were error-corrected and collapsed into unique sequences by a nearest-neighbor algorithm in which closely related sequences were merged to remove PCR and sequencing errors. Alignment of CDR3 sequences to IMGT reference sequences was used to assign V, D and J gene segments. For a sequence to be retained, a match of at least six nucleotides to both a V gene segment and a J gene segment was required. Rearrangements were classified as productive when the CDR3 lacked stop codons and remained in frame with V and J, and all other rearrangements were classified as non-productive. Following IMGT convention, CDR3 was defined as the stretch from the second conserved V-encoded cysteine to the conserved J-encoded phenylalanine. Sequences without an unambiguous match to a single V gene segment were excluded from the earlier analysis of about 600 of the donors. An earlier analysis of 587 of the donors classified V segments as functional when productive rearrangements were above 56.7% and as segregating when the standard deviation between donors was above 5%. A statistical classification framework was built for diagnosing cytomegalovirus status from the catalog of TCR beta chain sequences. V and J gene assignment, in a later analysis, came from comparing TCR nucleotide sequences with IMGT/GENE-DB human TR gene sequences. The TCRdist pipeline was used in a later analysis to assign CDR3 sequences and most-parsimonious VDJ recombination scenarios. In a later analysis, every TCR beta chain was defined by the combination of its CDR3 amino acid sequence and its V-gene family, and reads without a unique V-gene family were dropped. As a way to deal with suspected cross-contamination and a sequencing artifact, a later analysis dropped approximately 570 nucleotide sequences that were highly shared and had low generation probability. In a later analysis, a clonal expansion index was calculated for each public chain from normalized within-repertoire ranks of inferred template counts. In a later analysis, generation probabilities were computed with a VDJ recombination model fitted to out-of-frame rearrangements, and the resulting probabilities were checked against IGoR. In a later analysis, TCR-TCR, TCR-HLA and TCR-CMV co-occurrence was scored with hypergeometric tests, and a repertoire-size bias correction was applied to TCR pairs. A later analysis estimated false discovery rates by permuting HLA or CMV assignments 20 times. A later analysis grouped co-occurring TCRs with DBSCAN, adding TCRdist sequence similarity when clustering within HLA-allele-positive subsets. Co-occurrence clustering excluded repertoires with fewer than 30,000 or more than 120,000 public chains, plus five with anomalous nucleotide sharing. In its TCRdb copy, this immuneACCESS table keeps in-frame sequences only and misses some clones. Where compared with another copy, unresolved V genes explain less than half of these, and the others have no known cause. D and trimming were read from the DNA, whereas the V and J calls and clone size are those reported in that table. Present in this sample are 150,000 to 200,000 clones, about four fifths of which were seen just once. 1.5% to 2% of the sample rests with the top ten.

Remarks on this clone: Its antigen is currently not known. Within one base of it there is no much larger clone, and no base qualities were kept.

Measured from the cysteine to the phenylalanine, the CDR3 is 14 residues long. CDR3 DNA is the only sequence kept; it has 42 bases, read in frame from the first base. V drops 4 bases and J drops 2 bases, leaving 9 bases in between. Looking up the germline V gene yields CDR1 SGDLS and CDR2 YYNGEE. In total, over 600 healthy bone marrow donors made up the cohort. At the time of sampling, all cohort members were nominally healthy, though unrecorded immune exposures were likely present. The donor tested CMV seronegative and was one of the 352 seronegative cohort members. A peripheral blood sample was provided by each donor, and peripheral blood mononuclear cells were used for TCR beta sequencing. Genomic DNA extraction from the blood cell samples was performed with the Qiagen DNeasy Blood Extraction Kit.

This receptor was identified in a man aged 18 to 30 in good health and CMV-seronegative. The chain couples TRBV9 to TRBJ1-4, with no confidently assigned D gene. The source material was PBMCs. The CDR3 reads CASSPPGTNEKLFF. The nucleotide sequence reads TGTGCCAGCAGCCCACCGGGGACTAATGAAAAACTGTTTTTT.